This TCR beta chain was sequenced during a study of molecular identifiers for immune sequencing clone quantification listed by TCRdb under 2018. Broadly, across the study: For a replicate experiment, RNA from approximately 20,000 or 100,000 naive CD8 T cells was divided into five aliquots, and four of the five aliquots were sequenced. CD8 T cells were used in a methods study to benchmark molecular-identifier clustering-based TCR repertoire sequencing (MIDCIRS) and TCR RNA copy counting. Study-wide conclusions, independent of this receptor: Even against a background of some 1 million naive CD8 T cells, spiked-in Jurkat TCR RNA amounting to a single cell's worth was reported to be detectable. Modeling estimated about 2.8 recovered TCR RNA copies per cell, compared with about 10 by digital PCR, which implies roughly 30% capture efficiency. Highly expanded clone sizes could be underestimated because identical TCR molecules may share a barcode. The naive libraries included spiked-in Jurkat TCR RNA (under eleven copies' worth), and this Jurkat TCR RNA is not part of the donor repertoire. In CMV-specific effector cells, clones with more than 20 RNA copies accounted for over 97% of molecules, whereas in naive cells such clones accounted for under 1%. When barcode sub-clustering was left out, chimeric consensus sequences inflated TCR diversity, with chimeras reaching as high as 47%.

In regard to this clonotype: Its target antigen remains unknown. No much larger clonotype is one base removed from it; base qualities were not supplied.

Libraries of naive CD8 T cells were generated from approximately 20,000 to 1,000,000 sorted cells, with 10%, 30% or 50% of the purified RNA used. Naive CD8 T cells were FACS-sorted as CD8+CD4-CCR7+CD45RA+ on a BD FACSAria II into RLT Plus buffer. To test detection sensitivity, Jurkat RNA equivalent to more than 8 TCR copies was spiked into samples of roughly 18,000-1,100,000 naive CD8 T cells. Enrichment of CD8 T cells was done with RosetteSep CD8+ T Cell Enrichment Cocktail plus Ficoll-Paque, and ACK red cell lysis came afterward. The library was obtained by PCR. TCRdb names Illumina HiSeq 4000 as the instrument used. Bulk TCR libraries were generated as previously described, with the TCR primers listed in Table S5 used. Purification of total RNA was performed with the Qiagen AllPrep DNA/RNA kit. Before analysis, reads from multiple sequencing runs of the same library were pooled. On the authors' methods: Reads were retained only if the reads had an exact TCR constant sequence, and the retained reads were trimmed to 150 nt and grouped according to their 12-nt molecular barcodes. Reads inside each barcode group were sub-clustered using a 15% Levenshtein threshold, and a quality-weighted consensus sequence was constructed for each RNA molecule. Non-functional sequences were excluded, and lower-count sequences lying one edit away from another sequence were also excluded. Based on fitting two negative binomial distributions, any barcode sub-cluster with under 20% of the maximum read count was discarded. In-frame beta chains were kept once TCRdb had trimmed the public reads at Q25 with fastp and called clones with MiXCR. Entries are consolidated by CDR3 protein sequence, retaining the most common genes and DNA. TCRdb's processing, not the authors' own work, is the source of the V and J calls. This sample is represented by fewer than 70,000 distinct CDR3 sequences; over 15% of them were singletons. The biggest ten clones account for about 1.5% of the sample.

The specimen was naive CD8+ T cells from blood, with Jurkat cell RNA spiked in. What the cell subset or site label conveys for this sample: FACS-sorted CD8+CD4-CCR7+CD45RA+ naive T cells. The TCR sequence derives from a human donor in good health. Some libraries in this study had Jurkat cell RNA spiked in.

CDR3 reads: CASSLTSGGRNEQFF. Here is the DNA: TGTGCCAGCTCACTCACCTCGGGGGGGAGAAATGAGCAGTTCTTC. This chain joins TRBV18 to TRBJ2-1; TRBD2 aligns with 8 central bases. From V the trimming removes 4 bases and from J it removes 7 bases, while the gene matches leave 9 bases of the junction unaccounted for. CDR1 and CDR2, looked up from the germline V gene, are KGHSH and LQKENI. The CDR3 measures 15 amino acids from cysteine to phenylalanine. Only CDR3 DNA remains: 45 bases, in frame from the first base.